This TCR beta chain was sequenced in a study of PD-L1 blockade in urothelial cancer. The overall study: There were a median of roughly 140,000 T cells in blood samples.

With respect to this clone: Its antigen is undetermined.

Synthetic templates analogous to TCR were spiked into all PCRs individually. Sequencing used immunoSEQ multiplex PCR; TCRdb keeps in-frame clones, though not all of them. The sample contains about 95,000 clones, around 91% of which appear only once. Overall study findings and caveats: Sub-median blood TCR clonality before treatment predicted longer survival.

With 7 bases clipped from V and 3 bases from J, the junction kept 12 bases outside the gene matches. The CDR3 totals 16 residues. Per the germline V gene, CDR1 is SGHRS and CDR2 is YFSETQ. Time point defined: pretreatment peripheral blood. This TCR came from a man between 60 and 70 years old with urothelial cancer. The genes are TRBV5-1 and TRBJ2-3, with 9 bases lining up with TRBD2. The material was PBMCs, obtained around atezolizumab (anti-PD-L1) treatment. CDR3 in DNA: TGCGCCAGCGCGGTACGCGGGAGGGCCGGGACAGATACGCAGTATTTT. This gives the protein CASAVRGRAGTDTQYF.